These 30 T cell receptor beta chains originate from one sample sequenced in a study of T cells in Graves' hyperthyroidism and ophthalmopathy. Using RNA transcripts as the source, TCR beta CDR3 regions were amplified. TCR CDR3 regions were first amplified by RT-PCR with HTBI primers. From the multiplex PCR reads, TCRdb called clonotypes with MiXCR, one entry per CDR3 protein. Of roughly 800,000 distinct CDR3 sequences in the sample, about two fifths are singletons; the top ten hold approximately 8.7%. Sample: blood. These receptors all come from a man aged 18 to 29 with Graves' hyperthyroidism.

There are many counts of this clonotype. J is TRBJ1-5 and V is TRBV19, with a possible D match to TRBD1 (6 bases). Germline CDR1 LNHDA, CDR2 SQIVND (reference sequence). This CDR3 spans 15 amino acids. The germline V and J ends were trimmed by 5 bases and 1 base, with 12 bases remaining between them. The CDR3 DNA reads TGTGCCAGTAGTCACGCGGGACACAGCAATCAGCCCCAGCATTTT. Translated: CASSHAGHSNQPQHF.

In its sample, this clonotype was seen many times. The V call is TRBV7-2, the J call TRBJ1-5; 7 bases line up with TRBD1. CDR3 length: 13 residues. Germline-derived CDR1 and CDR2 are SGHTA and FQGNSA. J gave up 15 bases and V 1 base, and 9 bases lay outside the gene matches. The CDR3 DNA sequence: TGTGCCAGCAGCTTAGGGACAGGTGCAATCAGGCATTTT. Protein: CASSLGTGAIRHF. Supplemented by reference TRBV7-2 and TRBJ1-5, the full variable domain reads GAGVSQSPSNKVTEKGKDVELRCDPISGHTALYWYRQSLGQGLEFLIYFQGNSAPDKSGLPSDRFSAERTGGSVSTLTIQRTQQEDSAVYLCASSLGTGAIRHFGDGTRLSIL.

This clonotype turned up a few times. This could be a read error, since a much larger clone is one nucleotide away. This chain connects TRBV6-1 to TRBJ1-5, with D perhaps TRBD1 (5 bases). Germline V gene sequence: CDR1 MNHNS, CDR2 SASEGT. V was clipped by 2 bases and J by 6 bases, with 8 bases between them. The CDR3 consists of 13 residues. The CDR3: CASSERGSQPQHF. The CDR3 nucleotides are TGTGCCAGCAGTGAACGGGGGAGTCAGCCCCAGCATTTT.

J is TRBJ1-1 and V is TRBV5-4; 8 nucleotides match TRBD1. Germline-derived CDR1 and CDR2 are SGHNT and YYREEE (reference sequence). V was pared by 9 bases and J by 0 bases, with 10 bases of the junction left unmatched. CDR3 length: 15 residues. This CDR3 is CATTTETGVNTEAFF. CDR3 sequence (DNA): TGTGCCACCACCACAGAGACAGGGGTGAACACTGAAGCTTTCTTT.

The chain carries TRBV14 and TRBJ2-7; perhaps TRBD2 as D (7 bases). This CDR3 region has 16 residues. Germline V gives CDR1 SGHDN, CDR2 FVKESK. The V end was cut by 0 bases, the J end by 0 bases, with 12 bases between. Written as DNA, the CDR3 is TGTGCCAGCAGCCAAGAGGGGGGGCCCTACTCCTACGAGCAGTACTTC. This sequence encodes CASSQEGGPYSYEQYF.

This clonotype was observed at least ten times. The CDR3 DNA reads TGTGCCAGCAGGTCTCCCAGCGGTGAAAAACTGTTTTTT. Protein product: CASRSPSGEKLFF. The rearrangement uses TRBV7-3 and TRBJ1-4; D unclear. This CDR3 region has 13 residues. The germline V gene has CDR1 SGHTA and CDR2 FQGTGA. Trimming left V 6 bases short and J 7 bases short, with 12 bases between.

This clonotype was counted ten times or more. The rearrangement links TRBV19 to TRBJ2-7; a possible D gene is TRBD1 (6 bases). V was cut by 3 bases and J by 3 bases, with 9 bases left in between. CDR1 and CDR2 (germline): LNHDA, SQIVND (reference sequence). The CDR3 consists of 13 residues. CDR3 protein: CASSIVQGYEQYF. DNA of the CDR3: TGTGCCAGTAGTATCGTACAGGGCTACGAGCAGTACTTC.

This clonotype has at least ten counts. Here the CDR3 reads CASSALSGEEQYF. CDR3 bases: TGTGCCAGCAGTGCCCTTAGTGGGGAGGAGCAGTACTTC. V usage is TRBV25-1 and J usage is TRBJ2-7, with a tentative D call TRBD2 (5 bases). The CDR3 covers 13 residues. The germline V gene has CDR1 MGHDK and CDR2 SYGVNS. V lost 4 bases and J 7 bases, leaving 14 bases between the germline ends.

Ten or more counts support this clonotype. This chain joins TRBV10-3 and TRBJ2-7, with D unclear. This CDR3 is built from 13 residues. V was pared by 6 bases and J by 5 bases, with 14 bases between. Germline CDR1 reads ENHRY; CDR2 reads SYGVKD. The CDR3 nucleotides are TGTGCCATCAGCCTAGTAGCAAACCACGAGCAGTACTTC. Residues: CAISLVANHEQYF.

This clonotype was seen more than once but under ten times. A much larger clone differs from this one at a single base, so this may be a read error. V gene TRBV9 combines with J gene TRBJ2-5; TRBD1 matches at 7 bases. The germline V gene has CDR1 SGDLS and CDR2 YYNGEE. The V segment lost 1 base and the J segment 1 base; nucleotides outside the gene matches: 1. There are 14 residues in the CDR3. The CDR3 sequence is CASSVSGGQETQYF. The DNA for the CDR3 is TGTGCCAGCAGCGTATCAGGGGGCCAAGAGACCCAGTACTTC.

This clonotype was detected a few times. V gene TRBV7-9 combines with J gene TRBJ2-5; TRBD2 matches at 9 bases. CDR3 length equals 15 residues. J gave up 1 base and V 6 bases, and 6 bases lay outside the gene matches. The germline gives CDR1 SEHNR, CDR2 FQNEAQ (reference sequence). The CDR3 here is CASSYLTSGQETQYF. As DNA, the CDR3 is TGTGCCAGCAGTTACCTGACTAGCGGCCAAGAGACCCAGTACTTC.

Notes on this clonotype: One end of the junction fails to match germline, which may point to a read error. This sequence joins TRBV10-1 and TRBJ2-7, with a tentative D call TRBD2 (5 bases). The V gene's germline CDR1 is WNHNN and CDR2 SYGVQD (reference sequence). The CDR3 has 16 residues. The CDR3 coding sequence is TGCGCCAGCAGTGAGCTTTCGGGGTCGAACTCCTACGGGCAGTACTTC. This gives the protein CASSELSGSNSYGQYF.

The V and J genes are TRBV2 and TRBJ2-7; either TRBD1 or TRBD2 may fit D (5 bases each). With 6 bases removed from V and 2 bases from J, the gap between germline ends came to 17 bases. CDR1 and CDR2 (germline): SNHLY, FYNNEI. The CDR3 is 15 residues long. The CDR3 region is CASSLVSGQTYEQYF. In nucleotides, the CDR3 is TGTGCCAGCAGCTTAGTCTCGGGGCAGACCTACGAGCAGTACTTC.

The rearrangement uses TRBV29-1 and TRBJ1-5; D is ambiguous. The length of the CDR3 is 12 residues. With 8 bases removed from V and 6 bases from J, the gap between germline ends came to 14 bases. CDR1 and CDR2 (germline): SQVTM, ANQGSEA. CDR3 in DNA: TGCAGCTTAGGAGGCGCGAGTCAGCCCCAGCATTTT. Translating gives CSLGGASQPQHF.

About this clonotype: Mismatch with germline at one junction end may stem from a read error. The chain combines TRBV10-3 with TRBJ1-3, with 8 bases fitting TRBD1. The CDR3 totals 16 residues. CDR1 is ENHRY, CDR2 SYGVKD, per germline. CDR3 in amino acids: CAISGQGKLPGSTIYF. The CDR3 bases are TGTGCCATCAGTGGACAGGGGAAACTCCCTGGAAGCACCATATATTTT.

This clonotype was counted a few times. The chain carries TRBV19 and TRBJ2-7, with 11 bases matching TRBD1. J was trimmed by 6 bases and V by 5 bases; bases with no gene match: 9. The CDR3 has 15 residues. In germline, CDR1 is LNHDA, CDR2 SQIVND (reference sequence). The chain's CDR3 is CASSPSGTGGIEQYF. The CDR3 nucleotides read TGTGCCAGTAGTCCCTCCGGGACAGGGGGAATCGAGCAGTACTTC.

This sequence joins TRBV7-2 and TRBJ2-2; D unresolved. The CDR3 is made up of 13 amino acids. From germline, CDR1 is SGHTA and CDR2 FQGNSA. Trimming pared 6 bases from V and 4 bases from J, leaving 9 bases between. CDR3 residues: CASSFDFTGELFF. CDR3 bases: TGTGCCAGCAGTTTTGACTTCACCGGGGAGCTGTTTTTT.

This chain uses TRBV29-1 with TRBJ2-6; tentative D call: TRBD1 (5 bases). This CDR3 contains 15 residues. The germline CDR1 and CDR2 sequences are SQVTM and ANQGSEA. The ends were cut back, 8 bases at V and 0 bases at J, with 14 bases in the middle. DNA for the CDR3: TGCAGCTTAGAAGGGGTCTCCTCTGGGGCCAACGTCCTGACTTTC. Its protein product is CSLEGVSSGANVLTF.

The CDR3 protein is CASSLASQVSYEQYF. CDR3 sequence (DNA): TGTGCCAGCAGCTTAGCATCCCAGGTTTCCTACGAGCAGTACTTC. V is TRBV7-9 and J is TRBJ2-7; D unclear. Trimming cost V 0 bases and J 1 base, with 10 bases left between them. The CDR3 length is 15 residues. Germline V gene lookup returns CDR1 SEHNR and CDR2 FQNEAQ (reference sequence).

The chain links TRBV7-3 to TRBJ1-1; D ambiguous. Germline V gene sequence: CDR1 SGHTA, CDR2 FQGTGA. CDR3 size: 16 residues. V was cut by 2 bases and J by 3 bases, with 16 bases left in between. CDR3 nucleotides: TGTGCCAGCAGCTTAGCGGCGAACACCGTAGACACTGAAGCTTTCTTT. Translating it yields CASSLAANTVDTEAFF.

The sample holds many counts of this clonotype. The V call is TRBV29-1, the J call TRBJ2-3; 10 positions agree with TRBD1. With 6 bases clipped from V and 2 bases from J, the junction kept 2 bases outside the gene matches. The CDR3 consists of 13 residues. Germline CDR1 reads SQVTM; CDR2 reads ANQGSEA. CDR3 nucleotide sequence: TGCAGCGTGGGACAGGGGTACACAGATACGCAGTATTTT. As protein: CSVGQGYTDTQYF.

This clonotype came up many times. The genes are TRBV29-1 and TRBJ1-2; the D is unclear. Trimming cost V 6 bases and J 7 bases, with 24 bases left between them. The CDR3 is 15 amino acids. CDR1 and CDR2 (germline): SQVTM, ANQGSEA. CDR3 nucleotide sequence: TGCAGCGTCCCCGTCGCTCCAGGAACGGGTGGTGGCTACACCTTC. Translating gives CSVPVAPGTGGGYTF.

This clonotype came up many times. The chain couples TRBV2 to TRBJ1-5; D is unclear. CDR3 length: 13 amino acids. Between the trimmed V and J ends, which lost 1 base and 13 bases, there was a span of 14 bases. Germline assignment: CDR1 SNHLY and CDR2 FYNNEI. The CDR3 loop is CASSEGFNQSQHF. CDR3 in DNA: TGTGCCAGCAGTGAAGGGTTCAATCAGTCGCAGCATTTT.

This clonotype was observed a few times. The chain couples TRBV5-5 to TRBJ1-5; the D is unclear. Trimming cost V 1 base and J 4 bases, with 12 bases left between them. This CDR3 region has 15 residues. The V gene's germline CDR1 is SGHKS and CDR2 YYEKEE (reference sequence). The DNA of the CDR3 is TGTGCCAGCAGCTTGTTTGTGTCCGTAAATCAGCCCCAGCATTTT. Translation: CASSLFVSVNQPQHF. The full variable domain, completed using reference TRBV5-5 and TRBJ1-5, is DAGVTQSPTHLIKTRGQQVTLRCSPISGHKSVSWYQQVLGQGPQFIFQYYEKEERGRGNFPDRFSARQFPNYSSELNVNALLLGDSALYLCASSLFVSVNQPQHFGDGTRLSIL.

V and J are TRBV5-1 and TRBJ2-3; D ambiguous. The CDR3 length is 15 residues. CDR1 SGHRS and CDR2 YFSETQ come from the germline V gene. The V end lost 4 bases, the J end lost 6 bases, and 18 bases lay between the germline ends. The DNA for the CDR3 is TGCGCCAGCAGCATTCCTAGGCCCGCGAGGGATACGCAGTATTTT. Protein: CASSIPRPARDTQYF.

The rearrangement links TRBV9 to TRBJ2-7; 8 bases align to TRBD1. Losses at the gene ends were 4 bases for V and 3 bases for J; bases not matched to a gene: 12. This CDR3 has 16 residues. Germline CDR1 is SGDLS and CDR2 is YYNGEE. CDR3 sequence: CASSPRQGQAFYEQYF. The CDR3 region has the DNA TGTGCCAGCAGCCCGCGACAGGGACAGGCGTTCTACGAGCAGTACTTC.

The chain couples TRBV5-4 to TRBJ1-2; D may be TRBD1 (6 bases). With 4 bases removed from V and 4 bases from J, the gap between germline ends came to 14 bases. The CDR3 totals 14 residues. Germline loops: CDR1 SGHNT, CDR2 YYREEE (reference sequence). The CDR3 region is CASSPRDTIYGYTF. In DNA form, the CDR3 reads TGTGCCAGCAGCCCCCGGGACACCATCTATGGCTACACCTTC.

The chain's CDR3 is CASSLQGLGVRGSYEQYF. The CDR3 DNA is TGTGCCAGCAGCTTACAAGGACTTGGGGTTCGCGGGAGTTACGAGCAGTACTTC. This chain uses TRBV7-9 with TRBJ2-7; 7 bases line up with TRBD2. The CDR3 runs to 18 residues. Per germline, CDR1 SEHNR and CDR2 FQNEAQ (reference sequence). Germline trimming cut 2 bases from V and 4 bases from J; bases unmatched to any gene: 17.

The chain is built from TRBV11-2 and TRBJ1-5, with 9 positions matching TRBD1. The CDR3 covers 14 residues. CDR1 is SGHAT, CDR2 FQNNGV, per germline. J lost 11 bases, V lost 1 base, and 6 bases had no gene match. The CDR3 here is CASSLGQGVETQHF. The DNA of the CDR3 is TGTGCCAGCAGCTTAGGACAGGGGGTTGAGACCCAGCATTTT.

A note on this clonotype: The junction differs from germline at one of its ends, possibly a read error. This chain uses TRBV12-3 or TRBV12-4 with TRBJ2-7; D remains ambiguous. CDR3 length equals 11 residues. The CDR3 DNA reads TGTACCAGCAGTCATTCCTACGAGCAGTACTTC. Translated: CTSSHSYEQYF.